This T cell receptor (beta chain) was retrieved from a study of a mutant IDH1 vaccine in newly diagnosed glioma. Study summary: Sex among treated patients split 62.5% male, around 40% female; mean age was approximately 38 years.

Assay: immunoSEQ multiplex PCR; the TCRdb copy retains only in-frame clones and omits some. This table has about 30,000 clones, around 80% appearing once. Germline V gene lookup returns CDR1 ENHRY and CDR2 SYGVKD. The CDR3 spans 13 residues. The V segment lost 7 bases and the J segment 3 bases; nucleotides outside the gene matches: 5. About this clone: The target antigen is unknown.

Study-level findings and limits: Pseudoprogression seemingly bore no relation to changes in top peripheral T cell clonotypes.

Time point described: baseline, week 1 (first vaccination visit). Treatment meaning: pre-vaccination baseline after standard-of-care therapy. Each astrocytoma in the donors was new, WHO grade 3 or 4, IDH1-mutant and ATRX-lost. The starting material was PBMCs, obtained from a glioma patient treated with radiotherapy, temozolomide or both. The source is a man aged 30 to 45 with glioma. The V call is TRBV10-3, the J call TRBJ1-2; 7 bases line up with TRBD1. The CDR3 DNA reads TGTGCCATCAATAGAGGGGGCGACTATGGCTACACCTTC. Its protein product is CAINRGGDYGYTF.